This T cell receptor beta chain was sequenced in a study of blood T cell repertoires in COVID-19. Study-wide background: Sample material is recorded as cDNA or gDNA derived from T cells, B-cell-depleted T cells, or PBMCs.

As processed by the authors: Nucleated cell number was recorded as an estimate derived from reference gene primer amplification. Method: immunoSEQ multiplex PCR; TCRdb's copy keeps in-frame clones and lacks some. That table supplies the V and J calls and clone size; D and trimming were determined from the DNA. Of some 120,000 clones in the sample, roughly four fifths were seen once. This CDR3 has 15 residues. Losses at the gene ends were 3 bases for V and 6 bases for J; bases not matched to a gene: 7. CDR1 and CDR2 from the germline V gene are SGHTA and FQGTGA. The chain couples TRBV7-3 to TRBJ2-1; 8 nucleotides align to TRBD2. The sample comprised peripheral blood. The receptor comes from a man in his 70s with active or convalescent COVID-19. CDR3 sequence (DNA): TGTGCCAGCAGCTTGGCCGGGACTAGTTTCAATGAGCAGTTCTTC. It encodes CASSLAGTSFNEQFF.